This T cell receptor (beta chain) comes out of a study of graft-versus-host responses after intestinal transplantation. Method: immunoSEQ multiplex PCR; TCRdb's copy keeps in-frame clones and lacks some. Of 75,000 to 90,000 clones listed, approximately 88% were seen once; the top ten hold around 0.35%. General observations from the study: Patients who carried graft-donor T cell macrochimerism also had high graft-versus-host to host-versus-graft clonal ratios in their allografts. GvH clone levels peaked in circulation, and this peak was associated with early post-transplant HvG declines. Investigators detected GvH clones in recipient marrow, with some emerging earlier in ileum or blood.

Losses at the gene ends were 3 bases for V and 0 bases for J; bases not matched to a gene: 11. The CDR3 covers 17 residues. Germline V lookup: CDR1 SGHRS, CDR2 YFSETQ. Concerning this clone: Antigen unknown.

The source material was unstimulated CD4+ T cells sorted from spleen or lymph node cells, sampled before intestinal transplant. This sequence was found in a human donor who received an intestinal transplant. V usage is TRBV5-1 and J usage is TRBJ2-5; the match to TRBD1 covers 7 bases. In nucleotides, the CDR3 is TGCGCCAGCAGCTGGGGAGACAGGGCCTGGTACCAAGAGACCCAGTACTTC. This gives the protein CASSWGDRAWYQETQYF.